This T cell receptor beta chain was identified during a study of PD-1 blockade in classical Hodgkin lymphoma. Relapse after autologous stem cell transplantation occurred in every patient, and brentuximab vedotin exposure varied. Clones were sequenced by immunoSEQ multiplex PCR, and TCRdb holds only the in-frame ones, with some missing. The repertoire includes fewer than 25,000 clones, more than 75% of them detected once, and 6.5% to 7% sits in the top ten. The CDR3 extends over 14 amino acids. V lost 2 bases and J lost 2, with 10 bases in between. Germline CDR1 SGHRS, CDR2 YFSETQ. Sequenced here: peripheral blood mononuclear cells (PBMCs), sampled at baseline. The receptor's source is a human donor with classical Hodgkin lymphoma. This rearrangement joins TRBV5-1 to TRBJ1-1; no clear D. The CDR3 reads CASSLGGINTEAFF. The CDR3 DNA follows: TGCGCCAGCAGCTTAGGAGGAATTAACACTGAAGCTTTCTTT.